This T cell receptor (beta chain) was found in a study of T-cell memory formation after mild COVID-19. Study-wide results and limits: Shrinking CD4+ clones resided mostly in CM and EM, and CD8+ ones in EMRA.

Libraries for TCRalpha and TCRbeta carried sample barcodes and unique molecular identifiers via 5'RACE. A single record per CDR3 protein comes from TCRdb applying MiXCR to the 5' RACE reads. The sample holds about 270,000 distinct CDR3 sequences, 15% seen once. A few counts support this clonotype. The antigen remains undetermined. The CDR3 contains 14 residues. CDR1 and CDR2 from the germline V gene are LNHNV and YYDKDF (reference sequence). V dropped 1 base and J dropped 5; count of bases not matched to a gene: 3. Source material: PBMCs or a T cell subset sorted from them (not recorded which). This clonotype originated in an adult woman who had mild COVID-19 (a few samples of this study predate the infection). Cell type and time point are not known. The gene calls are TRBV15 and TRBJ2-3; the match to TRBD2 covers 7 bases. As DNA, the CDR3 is TGTGCCACCAGCAGAGGTGGGAGGGAAGATACGCAGTATTTT. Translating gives CATSRGGREDTQYF.